Listed below are T cell receptor beta chains from one sample, sequenced in a study of T cell changes during pregnancy in multiple sclerosis. Libraries were prepared by immunoSEQ multiplex PCR; TCRdb keeps only in-frame clonotypes and omits some of them. The sample includes around 37,000 clones, roughly 89% seen only once; the top ten take approximately 6.1%. The sequenced sample was CD8+ T cells from peripheral blood mononuclear cells, obtained in the second trimester of pregnancy. The receptors originated from a female donor with multiple sclerosis, enrolled in a pregnancy study. The CDR3 runs from the conserved cysteine through the conserved F or W. The D gene is left open where the match is weak. Clone size, where shown, is once, few, many, or a class for clones that have expanded.

cdr3_length	clone_size	v_call	d_call	j_call	cdr3_nt	cdr3_aa
15	-	TRBV19	-	TRBJ1-2	TGTGCCAGTAGGCCGGCAGGAGAGGCGGGCTATGGCTACACCTTC	CASRPAGEAGYGYTF
14	-	TRBV14	-	TRBJ1-2	TGTGCCAGCAGCCAAATCCAGGGCGCCTATGGCTACACCTTC	CASSQIQGAYGYTF
14	-	TRBV27	-	TRBJ2-7	TGTGCCAGCAGTTTCCAGGGGCCTTACTACGAGCAGTACTTC	CASSFQGPYYEQYF
14	-	TRBV13	-	TRBJ2-5	TGTGCCAGCAGCTTAGTTCAGGGGAAAGAGACCCAGTACTTC	CASSLVQGKETQYF
15	-	TRBV6-5	-	TRBJ2-5	TGTGCCAGCAGTTACTCAGGGGGGGACCGGGAGACCCAGTACTTC	CASSYSGGDRETQYF
14	-	TRBV6-5	TRBD1	TRBJ2-7	TGTGCCAGCAGTTACTCGACAGGGGGGAACGAGCAGTACTTC	CASSYSTGGNEQYF
12	-	TRBV7-2	TRBD1	TRBJ1-5	TGTGCCAGCAGCACAGGGGGCGAGCACCAGCATTTT	CASSTGGEHQHF
14	-	TRBV11-1	-	TRBJ2-7	TGTGCCAGCAGCTTGGGGGGTGAGGCCTACGAGCAGTACTTC	CASSLGGEAYEQYF
16	-	TRBV7-6	-	TRBJ1-3	TGTGCCAGCAGCCCTCGGACAGTTCGGACTGGAAACACCATATATTTT	CASSPRTVRTGNTIYF
11	-	TRBV2	TRBD2	TRBJ2-1	TGTGCCATTGAGGGAGGGAATGAGCAGTTCTTC	CAIEGGNEQFF
15	-	TRBV6-5	TRBD1	TRBJ1-1	TGTGCCAGCAGTACACAGGGGGCGTTGTACACTGAAGCTTTCTTT	CASSTQGALYTEAFF
16	once	TRBV27	TRBD2	TRBJ2-3	TGTGCCAGCAGTTTATCGGCTAGCGGACCCCATTATACGCAGTATTTT	CASSLSASGPHYTQYF
14	-	TRBV6-5	-	TRBJ1-2	TGTGCCAGCAGTCCAACGGGGGGGTTCTATGGCTACACCTTC	CASSPTGGFYGYTF
14	-	TRBV4-1	-	TRBJ1-1	TGCGCCAGCAGCCAAAAGGCGGTGAACACTGAAGCTTTCTTT	CASSQKAVNTEAFF
16	-	TRBV9	TRBD2	TRBJ2-3	TGTGCCAGCAGCGTAGCGACTCCGGGGGGGGAGGATACGCAGTATTTT	CASSVATPGGEDTQYF
19	-	TRBV19	TRBD2	TRBJ2-1	TGTGCCAGTAGTATAGATACTAGCGGGGGGACTTACTCCTACAATGAGCAGTTCTTC	CASSIDTSGGTYSYNEQFF
16	-	TRBV13	TRBD1	TRBJ1-1	TGTGCCAGCAGCCACCGGACAGGGTGGTCGGCCACTGAAGCTTTCTTT	CASSHRTGWSATEAFF
16	-	TRBV7-9	TRBD1	TRBJ2-5	TGTGCCAGCAGCTCACCTTATAGGACAGGGAGGGAGACCCAGTACTTC	CASSSPYRTGRETQYF
17	-	TRBV19	TRBD1	TRBJ2-2	TGTGCCAGTAGTATCCGGGGGGACAGGGGGAATACCGGGGAGCTGTTTTTT	CASSIRGDRGNTGELFF
13	-	TRBV5-4	-	TRBJ1-2	TGTGCCAGCAGCCTAACAGCTAACTATGGCTACACCTTC	CASSLTANYGYTF
15	-	TRBV7-8	-	TRBJ2-5	TGTGCCAGCAGCTTAGTAGAGGGAGCGAAAGAGACCCAGTACTTC	CASSLVEGAKETQYF
16	-	TRBV2	TRBD2	TRBJ2-1	TGTGCCAGCAGAGATTTCAGCGGGGGCCTCTACAATGAGCAGTTCTTC	CASRDFSGGLYNEQFF
14	-	TRBV6-1	TRBD2	TRBJ2-2	TGTGCCAGCAAGGGACTATGGTCCACCGGGGAGCTGTTTTTT	CASKGLWSTGELFF
16	-	TRBV2	TRBD2	TRBJ2-3	TGTGCCAGCAGTGAGGGAGGCGGGGGGTTCACAGATACGCAGTATTTT	CASSEGGGGFTDTQYF
15	-	TRBV6-5	TRBD2	TRBJ2-7	TGTGCCAGCAGTCCGGGACTAGCGGGAGTGTACGAGCAGTACTTC	CASSPGLAGVYEQYF
16	-	TRBV11-2	TRBD1	TRBJ1-1	TGTGCCAGCAGCCGAACAGGGGAGGCTAGAAACACTGAAGCTTTCTTT	CASSRTGEARNTEAFF
12	-	TRBV19	-	TRBJ1-2	TGTGCCACCACGCCGGGTCCATATGGCTACACCTTC	CATTPGPYGYTF
15	-	TRBV6-5	-	TRBJ1-2	TGTTGTGCATCCCTTAGGGGGGGCGCAAACTATGGCTACACCTTC	CCASLRGGANYGYTF
14	-	TRBV4-1	-	TRBJ2-1	TGCGCCAGCAGCCATGGGACTTTTTACAATGAGCAGTTCTTC	CASSHGTFYNEQFF
14	-	TRBV5-6	-	TRBJ1-1	TGTGCCAGCGGTAACCGCGGGGTGAACACTGAAGCTTTCTTT	CASGNRGVNTEAFF
16	-	TRBV27	-	TRBJ2-2	TGTGCCAGCAGTTTCGACCCACAGGGAGAAACCGGGGAGCTGTTTTTT	CASSFDPQGETGELFF
11	-	TRBV4-1	-	TRBJ2-3	TGCGCCAGCAGACGAGCAGATACGCAGTATTTT	CASRRADTQYF
13	-	TRBV4-1	-	TRBJ1-2	TGCGCCAGCAGCCAAGATCCCTCCTATGGCTACACCTTC	CASSQDPSYGYTF
15	once	TRBV11-2	TRBD1	TRBJ1-2	TGTGCCAGCAGGCGTCCGGGACAGAGTAACTATGGCTACACCTTC	CASRRPGQSNYGYTF
18	-	TRBV7-9	TRBD1	TRBJ2-2	TGTGCCAGCAGCTCCCTCCCCCCCTGGACAGGGTCCACCGGGGAGCTGTTTTTT	CASSSLPPWTGSTGELFF
15	-	TRBV7-6	-	TRBJ2-5	TGTGCCAGCAGCTTAGCGCTCAGGGTTCAAGAGACCCAGTACTTC	CASSLALRVQETQYF
14	once	TRBV6-5	TRBD1	TRBJ2-2	TGTGCCAGCAGTTACGGACAGGGTATCGGGGAGCTGTTTTTT	CASSYGQGIGELFF
15	-	TRBV7-2	-	TRBJ2-7	TGTGCCAGCAGCTATTCGACAGGGACTCTCTACGAGCAGTACTTC	CASSYSTGTLYEQYF
15	-	TRBV6-5	-	TRBJ1-3	TGTGCCAGCAGTTATGGGGCTGCCTCTGGAAACACCATATATTTT	CASSYGAASGNTIYF
16	few	TRBV7-9	TRBD2	TRBJ2-5	TGTGCCAGCAGCGCATCGATAGCGGGGGGGCGTGAGACCCAGTACTTC	CASSASIAGGRETQYF
12	-	TRBV2	TRBD2	TRBJ2-3	TGTGCCAGCATACTAGCGGGGGATACGCAGTATTTT	CASILAGDTQYF
16	once	TRBV12-5	-	TRBJ1-5	TGTGCTAGTGCCGAGGCGGGGATGGGAGCAAATCAGCCCCAGCATTTT	CASAEAGMGANQPQHF
15	-	TRBV4-3	-	TRBJ2-7	TGCGCCAGCAGCCAATGGGTGGGGGGAACCTACGAGCAGTACTTC	CASSQWVGGTYEQYF
16	once	TRBV4-3	TRBD2	TRBJ2-3	TGCGCCAGCAGCCAAGATCGGGGGGTTAGCACAGATACGCAGTATTTT	CASSQDRGVSTDTQYF
15	-	TRBV19	-	TRBJ2-7	TGTGCCAGTAGTATCTCCTCCGCCTCACTTTACGAGCAGTACTTC	CASSISSASLYEQYF
14	-	TRBV6-1	-	TRBJ1-3	TGTGCCAGCATCCAGGGAGGGGCGGGAAACACCATATATTTT	CASIQGGAGNTIYF
12	-	TRBV10-3	-	TRBJ2-1	TGTGCCATCAGTGGGGGGGACAATGAGCAGTTCTTC	CAISGGDNEQFF
14	few	TRBV7-9	TRBD2	TRBJ2-1	TGTGCCAGCAGCCCGCGGGAGTCCTACAATGAGCAGTTCTTC	CASSPRESYNEQFF
11	-	TRBV10-3	-	TRBJ1-2	TGTGCCATCAATCAGGGGAATGGCTACACCTTC	CAINQGNGYTF